The present T cell receptor beta chain was sequenced within a study of cytomegalovirus exposure and HLA in healthy donors. General study points: TCR beta sequences reportedly predicted the HLA-A and HLA-B alleles of most subjects accurately.

Unmatched junction bases numbered 15, after V lost 1 base and J lost 10 bases. The germline CDR1 and CDR2 sequences are LNHNV and YYDKDF (reference sequence). The CDR3 has 18 residues. A word on this clone: Its antigen is undetermined.

The study ran its PCR with 60 Vbeta and 13 Jbeta primers. Sequencing was performed with immunoSEQ multiplex PCR; in TCRdb, only in-frame clones are kept and a portion is missing. The data show about 160,000 clones, 82% seen once. This TCR came from a girl aged 10 to 17 in good health and CMV-seropositive. The chain carries TRBV15 and TRBJ2-1, with 11 bases matching TRBD2. The source material was PBMCs. CDR3 sequence: CATSRVVVAGGPLNEQFF. The CDR3, as DNA: TGTGCCACCAGCAGAGTCGTTGTAGCGGGAGGGCCTTTAAACGAGCAGTTCTTC. The variable domain in full, with the rest retrieved from reference TRBV15 and TRBJ2-1, is DAMVIQNPRYQVTQFGKPVTLSCSQTLNHNVMYWYQQKSSQAPKLLFHYYDKDFNNEADTPDNFQSRRPNTSFCFLDIRSPGLGDTAMYLCATSRVVVAGGPLNEQFFGPGTRLTVL.